A selection of T cell receptor beta chains follows, all from one sample in a study of blood T cell repertoires in COVID-19. TCRdb's table, derived via immunoSEQ multiplex PCR, lists solely in-frame clones and lacks some. This repertoire shows under 300,000 clones, approximately 85% found once; its top ten account for 11%. Source material: peripheral blood. The receptors were sampled from a woman in her 70s with acute or convalescent COVID-19. Each CDR3 is given with its conserved first and last residue. The D gene is left open where the match is weak. Clone sizes are given selectively: once, few, many, or a class where the clone is expanded.

clone size	V gene	J gene	D gene	CDR3 protein	CDR3 DNA
-	TRBV11-2	TRBJ1-3	TRBD1	CASSLSGQRFLGPTIYF	TGTGCCAGCAGCTTATCGGGACAGCGTTTTTTGGGGCCTACCATATATTTT
-	TRBV5-1	TRBJ2-4	-	CASSLADGRLAKNIQYF	TGCGCCAGCAGCTTGGCCGACGGCCGACTAGCCAAAAACATTCAGTACTTC
-	TRBV5-1	TRBJ1-2	TRBD1	CASSLAAGTGGPGYTF	TGCGCCAGCAGCTTGGCAGCCGGGACAGGGGGTCCTGGCTACACCTTC
many	TRBV6-5	TRBJ2-7	-	CASSQGSEQYF	TGTGCCAGCAGCCAGGGGTCCGAGCAGTACTTC
-	TRBV5-1	TRBJ2-1	-	CASSLDYYNEQFF	TGCGCCAGCAGCCTGGACTACTACAATGAGCAGTTCTTC
-	TRBV20-1	TRBJ1-1	-	CSARLNTEAFF	TGCAGTGCTCGACTAAACACTGAAGCTTTCTTT
-	TRBV6-5	TRBJ1-1	-	CASSATSGANTEAFF	TGTGCCAGCAGCGCTACCTCTGGGGCGAACACTGAAGCTTTCTTT
-	TRBV9	TRBJ2-2	TRBD2	CASAWASGTGELFF	TGTGCCAGCGCCTGGGCTAGCGGAACCGGGGAGCTGTTTTTT
-	TRBV7-2	TRBJ1-5	-	CASSLARDQPQHF	TGTGCCAGCAGCTTAGCGAGAGATCAGCCCCAGCATTTT
once	TRBV4-1	TRBJ1-1	-	CASTLGGVNTEAFF	TGCGCCAGCACGTTGGGAGGAGTGAACACTGAAGCTTTCTTT
-	TRBV27	TRBJ2-3	-	CASSYTRVRDTQYF	TGTGCCAGCAGTTACACGCGGGTTCGGGATACGCAGTATTTT
-	TRBV15	TRBJ1-3	-	CATSRDISAGNTIYF	TGTGCCACCAGCAGGGACATTTCGGCCGGAAACACCATATATTTT
-	TRBV9	TRBJ2-7	TRBD1	CASSVGTAYEQYF	TGTGCCAGCAGCGTTGGGACAGCCTACGAGCAGTACTTC
-	TRBV5-1	TRBJ2-1	-	CASSFSPGYYNEQFF	TGCGCCAGCAGCTTCAGTCCGGGGTACTACAATGAGCAGTTCTTC
once	TRBV5-1	TRBJ1-2	-	CASSLDRANYGYTF	TGCGCCAGCAGCTTGGACAGAGCTAACTATGGCTACACCTTC
-	TRBV2	TRBJ1-5	-	CASVIETRSNQPQHF	TGTGCCAGCGTAATCGAGACTCGGAGCAATCAGCCCCAGCATTTT
-	TRBV12-3/TRBV12-4	TRBJ1-1	-	CASSQGNEAFF	TGTGCCAGCAGTCAGGGGAATGAAGCTTTCTTT
-	TRBV7-8	TRBJ2-1	TRBD2	CASSRDGGSYNEQFF	TGTGCCAGCAGCCGAGACGGGGGGTCCTACAATGAGCAGTTCTTC
-	TRBV3-1/TRBV3-2	TRBJ1-2	-	CASSQESPGRGYTF	TGTGCCAGCAGCCAAGAAAGTCCAGGGCGAGGCTACACCTTC
-	TRBV6-4	TRBJ1-5	TRBD1	CASRDRTGKRQPQHF	TGTGCCAGCAGGGACCGGACAGGGAAGAGGCAGCCCCAGCATTTT
-	TRBV3-1/TRBV3-2	TRBJ1-2	-	CASSQDIGDGYTF	TGTGCCAGCAGCCAAGATATCGGGGATGGCTACACCTTC
-	TRBV3-1/TRBV3-2	TRBJ2-7	-	CASSQQGSPIYEQYF	TGTGCCAGCAGCCAACAGGGAAGCCCCATCTACGAGCAGTACTTC
-	TRBV30	TRBJ2-2	TRBD2	CAWGGLAGVLNTGELFF	TGTGCCTGGGGAGGACTAGCGGGGGTCCTAAACACCGGGGAGCTGTTTTTT
-	TRBV19	TRBJ2-3	TRBD2	CASSWTSGRADTQYF	TGTGCCAGTAGTTGGACTAGCGGACGGGCAGATACGCAGTATTTT
-	TRBV14	TRBJ1-6	TRBD1	CASSPIKDRGGSPLHF	TGTGCCAGCAGCCCAATCAAGGACAGGGGGGGTTCACCCCTCCACTTT
-	TRBV7-2	TRBJ1-2	-	CASSSPTDYGYTF	TGTGCCAGCAGCTCCCCAACAGACTATGGCTACACCTTC
-	TRBV5-4	TRBJ2-7	-	CASSSWTESSYEQYF	TGTGCCAGCAGCTCCTGGACAGAGAGCTCCTACGAGCAGTACTTC
-	TRBV7-6	TRBJ2-2	-	CASSPGTTAGELFF	TGTGCCAGCAGCCCCGGGACAACGGCCGGGGAGCTGTTTTTT
-	TRBV5-5	TRBJ1-2	TRBD1	CASSSGDSLSNYGYTF	TGTGCCAGCAGCTCGGGGGACAGCCTGAGTAACTATGGCTACACCTTC
-	TRBV29-1	TRBJ2-7	-	CSVSQRRRGRRYEQYF	TGCAGCGTTAGTCAGCGGAGGAGGGGGCGCAGGTACGAGCAGTACTTC
-	TRBV2	TRBJ1-4	TRBD1	CASKGQLNEKLFF	TGTGCCAGCAAGGGACAGCTGAATGAAAAACTGTTTTTT
-	TRBV2	TRBJ2-5	TRBD2	CASGGLATPYQETQYF	TGTGCCAGCGGAGGACTAGCGACTCCTTATCAAGAGACCCAGTACTTC
-	TRBV4-1	TRBJ2-2	-	CASSQSERELFF	TGCGCCAGCAGCCAATCGGAGAGGGAGCTGTTTTTT
-	TRBV9	TRBJ1-1	-	CASSVEEAGNTEAFF	TGTGCCAGCAGCGTAGAGGAGGCCGGGAACACTGAAGCTTTCTTT
once	TRBV5-1	TRBJ2-5	-	CASSFSGEQETQYF	TGCGCCAGCAGCTTCTCGGGGGAACAAGAGACCCAGTACTTC
-	TRBV3-1/TRBV3-2	TRBJ1-2	-	CASSLLSLPGVYTF	TGTGCCAGCAGCCTCCTTTCCCTACCGGGAGTCTACACCTTC
-	TRBV11-2	TRBJ2-1	-	CASSLGSSYNEQFF	TGTGCCAGCAGCTTAGGGAGCTCCTACAATGAGCAGTTCTTC
-	TRBV3-1/TRBV3-2	TRBJ1-2	TRBD1	CASSQRYAGTGARGGYTF	TGTGCCAGCAGCCAACGATACGCCGGGACAGGGGCCCGAGGGGGCTACACCTTC
-	TRBV6-1	TRBJ1-3	TRBD1	CASSANPGQGSGNTIYF	TGTGCCAGCAGTGCAAACCCGGGACAGGGCTCTGGAAACACCATATATTTT
-	TRBV9	TRBJ1-1	-	CASSVAVPGDEAFF	TGTGCCAGCAGCGTAGCTGTGCCGGGGGATGAAGCTTTCTTT
-	TRBV5-1	TRBJ2-7	-	CASSLDSAGVFSYEQYF	TGCGCCAGCAGCTTGGATTCGGCAGGGGTCTTCTCCTACGAGCAGTACTTC
-	TRBV7-7	TRBJ2-2	-	CASSNELGGELFF	TGTGCTAGCAGCAACGAACTTGGCGGGGAGCTGTTTTTT
-	TRBV6-6	TRBJ1-4	-	CASSRQAATNEKLFF	TGTGCCAGCAGCCGACAGGCTGCAACTAATGAAAAACTGTTTTTT
-	TRBV11-2	TRBJ1-3	-	CASSLGGGYSGNTIYF	TGTGCCAGCAGCTTAGGTGGGGGGTACTCTGGAAACACCATATATTTT
-	TRBV6-2/TRBV6-3	TRBJ2-7	TRBD1	CASSYRFFGQGVNEQYF	TGTGCCAGCAGTTACCGGTTCTTTGGACAGGGGGTGAACGAGCAGTACTTC
-	TRBV29-1	TRBJ2-7	-	CSVAGAYEQYF	TGCAGCGTTGCAGGGGCCTACGAGCAGTACTTC
-	TRBV5-6	TRBJ1-1	TRBD1	CASSSYRDRGFENTEAFF	TGTGCCAGCAGCTCCTACCGGGACAGGGGCTTTGAAAACACTGAAGCTTTCTTT
-	TRBV10-3	TRBJ1-1	-	CAISEQANTEAFF	TGTGCCATCAGTGAACAGGCGAACACTGAAGCTTTCTTT
-	TRBV11-3	TRBJ2-5	-	CASSGSDRGTQYF	TGTGCCAGCAGCGGCTCCGATCGAGGTACCCAGTACTTC
-	TRBV30	TRBJ1-4	TRBD1	CAWAPGTGYEKLFF	TGTGCCTGGGCCCCCGGGACAGGGTACGAAAAACTGTTTTTT
-	TRBV9	TRBJ2-1	-	CASSVDAGIRSIGQFF	TGTGCCAGCAGCGTAGATGCAGGGATAAGGTCAATAGGGCAGTTCTTC